This TCR beta chain was recovered during a study of blood T cell repertoires in COVID-19. Germline values: CDR1 SNHLY, CDR2 FYNNEI. The CDR3 contains 14 residues. The V segment lost 10 bases and the J segment 3 bases; nucleotides outside the gene matches: 9. Assay: immunoSEQ multiplex PCR; the TCRdb copy retains only in-frame clones and omits some. The sample consists of around 200,000 clones, 86% of them appearing once. The chain employs TRBV2 and TRBJ2-7; 10 nucleotides agree with TRBD2. The TCR originated in a man between 40 and 49 years old with acute COVID-19. Sequenced sample: PBMCs or T cells enriched from blood (not recorded which). The CDR3 DNA reads as TGTGCCATCAAGCGGGGGGGATCGGGCTACGAGCAGTACTTC. Its protein product is CAIKRGGSGYEQYF.